Listed below are T cell receptor beta chains from one sample, sequenced in a study of blood T cell repertoires in COVID-19. Some clones are missing from TCRdb's copy, which holds only in-frame ones; the method was immunoSEQ multiplex PCR. This table holds 150,000 to 200,000 clones, approximately 93% found once. Sequenced: peripheral blood. The receptors come from an older woman with COVID-19, enrolled during active disease. Each CDR3 is given with its conserved first and last residue. Fields, in order: D gene, V gene, clone size, J gene, CDR3 DNA, CDR3 protein. A D gene is named only where the DNA matches it firmly. For some rows the clone size is stated as once, few or many, or as a class when expanded; others skip it.

d_gene: TRBD2; v_gene: TRBV19; abundance: once; j_gene: TRBJ2-1; CDR3nt: TGTGCCAGTAGTATGTTTATGGCGGGGGGGCCAAATGAGCAGTTCTTC; CDR3aa: CASSMFMAGGPNEQFF
d_gene: .; v_gene: TRBV7-3; abundance: .; j_gene: TRBJ2-2; CDR3nt: TGTGCCAGCAGCACCGGGGACTACACCGGGGAGCTGTTTTTT; CDR3aa: CASSTGDYTGELFF
d_gene: TRBD2; v_gene: TRBV10-2; abundance: .; j_gene: TRBJ2-2; CDR3nt: TGCGCCAGCAGTTACCCCCCAGCGGGGGGTCCCAAGCGGACCGGGGAGCTGTTTTTT; CDR3aa: CASSYPPAGGPKRTGELFF
d_gene: .; v_gene: TRBV7-2; abundance: .; j_gene: TRBJ2-5; CDR3nt: TGTGCCAGCAGCAACGTGGATCGCGGATCAGAGACCCAGTACTTC; CDR3aa: CASSNVDRGSETQYF
d_gene: TRBD1; v_gene: TRBV6-5; abundance: .; j_gene: TRBJ1-4; CDR3nt: TGTGCCAGCATGCTCGGGACAGGGTATGAAAAACTGTTTTTT; CDR3aa: CASMLGTGYEKLFF
d_gene: TRBD1; v_gene: TRBV27; abundance: .; j_gene: TRBJ2-7; CDR3nt: TGTGCCAGCAGTTTAGCCGGGACAGGGCTCTACGAGCAGTACTTC; CDR3aa: CASSLAGTGLYEQYF
d_gene: .; v_gene: TRBV18; abundance: .; j_gene: TRBJ2-3; CDR3nt: TGTGCCAGCTCACCGATTGAACAGTTTCCAGATACGCAGTATTTT; CDR3aa: CASSPIEQFPDTQYF
d_gene: .; v_gene: TRBV11-3; abundance: .; j_gene: TRBJ1-1; CDR3nt: TGTGCCAGCAGCTTAAGCCGGAACACTGAAGCTTTCTTT; CDR3aa: CASSLSRNTEAFF
d_gene: TRBD1; v_gene: TRBV10-3; abundance: .; j_gene: TRBJ1-1; CDR3nt: TGTGCCATCAGGACGGGACAGGGGCCGAACACTGAAGCTTTCTTT; CDR3aa: CAIRTGQGPNTEAFF
d_gene: .; v_gene: TRBV10-3; abundance: .; j_gene: TRBJ1-5; CDR3nt: TGTGCCACCGAGGGGGAACCAAGCAATCAGCCCCAGCATTTT; CDR3aa: CATEGEPSNQPQHF
d_gene: .; v_gene: TRBV7-3; abundance: once; j_gene: TRBJ2-1; CDR3nt: TGTGCCAGCAGCTTACGAGGGGGAATTCGTAATGAGCAGTTCTTC; CDR3aa: CASSLRGGIRNEQFF
d_gene: .; v_gene: TRBV5-1; abundance: .; j_gene: TRBJ1-2; CDR3nt: TGCGCCAGCAGCTTGGGCGACCCTAGGAGCTATGGCTACACCTTC; CDR3aa: CASSLGDPRSYGYTF
d_gene: .; v_gene: TRBV15; abundance: .; j_gene: TRBJ1-5; CDR3nt: TGTGCCACCTCGGGGGGGCTCAGTCAGCCCCAGCATTTT; CDR3aa: CATSGGLSQPQHF
d_gene: .; v_gene: TRBV7-9; abundance: few; j_gene: TRBJ1-2; CDR3nt: TGTGCCAGCAGGGGGGAGGTGTATGGCTACACCTTC; CDR3aa: CASRGEVYGYTF
d_gene: .; v_gene: TRBV2; abundance: .; j_gene: TRBJ1-2; CDR3nt: TGTGCCAGCGGTGGGCGGGGGATCGGCTACACCTTC; CDR3aa: CASGGRGIGYTF
d_gene: .; v_gene: TRBV12-3/TRBV12-4; abundance: once; j_gene: TRBJ1-2; CDR3nt: TGTGCCAGCAGTTTCCCGGGGGACGGCTACACCTTC; CDR3aa: CASSFPGDGYTF
d_gene: TRBD1; v_gene: TRBV7-2; abundance: few; j_gene: TRBJ1-4; CDR3nt: TGTGCCAGCAGCTTTGACAGGGGAACTAATGAAAAACTGTTTTTT; CDR3aa: CASSFDRGTNEKLFF
d_gene: .; v_gene: TRBV7-2; abundance: .; j_gene: TRBJ1-1; CDR3nt: TGTGCCAGCAGCCCCCTGAGCGCAACCACTGAAGCTTTCTTT; CDR3aa: CASSPLSATTEAFF
d_gene: TRBD1; v_gene: TRBV24-1; abundance: .; j_gene: TRBJ2-3; CDR3nt: TGTGCCACCAGTGATGCCGGGACAGGGAGCACAGATACGCAGTATTTT; CDR3aa: CATSDAGTGSTDTQYF
d_gene: .; v_gene: TRBV19; abundance: .; j_gene: TRBJ1-1; CDR3nt: TGTGCCAGTAGTATAAGAGCGGGGGGACATGCGCGCGGTGAAGCTTTCTTT; CDR3aa: CASSIRAGGHARGEAFF
d_gene: .; v_gene: TRBV3-1/TRBV3-2; abundance: once; j_gene: TRBJ1-2; CDR3nt: TGTGCCAGCAGCCAGGACAGCTTTTATGGCTACACCTTC; CDR3aa: CASSQDSFYGYTF
d_gene: .; v_gene: TRBV12-3/TRBV12-4; abundance: .; j_gene: TRBJ1-1; CDR3nt: TGTGCCAGCAGTTTGACAGGGAACACTGAAGCTTTCTTT; CDR3aa: CASSLTGNTEAFF
d_gene: .; v_gene: TRBV15; abundance: .; j_gene: TRBJ2-7; CDR3nt: TGTGCCACCAGGGCCCGACCCGAGGGCCGCCACGAGCAGTACTTC; CDR3aa: CATRARPEGRHEQYF
d_gene: .; v_gene: TRBV4-1; abundance: .; j_gene: TRBJ1-5; CDR3nt: TGCGCCAGCAGCCTCGAGGCCCAACCGGGGGGTCAGCCCCAGCATTTT; CDR3aa: CASSLEAQPGGQPQHF
d_gene: TRBD1; v_gene: TRBV5-1; abundance: .; j_gene: TRBJ2-1; CDR3nt: TGCGCCAGCAGCTCGAGGACAGGGGGAGAGCAGTTCTTC; CDR3aa: CASSSRTGGEQFF
d_gene: .; v_gene: TRBV7-2; abundance: .; j_gene: TRBJ2-7; CDR3nt: TGTGCCAGCAGCCCCGGGAACGAGCAGTACTTC; CDR3aa: CASSPGNEQYF
d_gene: .; v_gene: TRBV5-5; abundance: .; j_gene: TRBJ1-3; CDR3nt: TGTGCCAGCAGCTTCGCTCAGGGGAACTCTGGAAACACCATATATTTT; CDR3aa: CASSFAQGNSGNTIYF
d_gene: .; v_gene: TRBV3-1/TRBV3-2; abundance: .; j_gene: TRBJ1-2; CDR3nt: TGTGCCAGCAGCCAAGCGTGGCAGGGACTCAACTATGGCTACACCTTC; CDR3aa: CASSQAWQGLNYGYTF
d_gene: TRBD1; v_gene: TRBV7-8; abundance: .; j_gene: TRBJ1-2; CDR3nt: TGTGCCAGCAGCCGAGCCTGGGACAGGGAGTATGGCTACACCTTC; CDR3aa: CASSRAWDREYGYTF
d_gene: .; v_gene: TRBV7-2; abundance: .; j_gene: TRBJ2-1; CDR3nt: TGTGCCAGCAGCTTAGCGTCCCTACCCTCGCAGTTCTTC; CDR3aa: CASSLASLPSQFF
d_gene: .; v_gene: TRBV10-3; abundance: .; j_gene: TRBJ1-4; CDR3nt: TGTGCCATCAGTGAGTCGCGGGGGGCAGGGGAAAAACTGTTTTTT; CDR3aa: CAISESRGAGEKLFF
d_gene: TRBD1; v_gene: TRBV7-2; abundance: .; j_gene: TRBJ1-2; CDR3nt: TGTGCCAGCAGCGAAGGACAGGGTTATGGCTACACCTTC; CDR3aa: CASSEGQGYGYTF
d_gene: .; v_gene: TRBV7-7; abundance: .; j_gene: TRBJ2-2; CDR3nt: TGTGCCAGCAGCTTAGAGGCAGGGGTTACCGGGGAGCTGTTTTTT; CDR3aa: CASSLEAGVTGELFF
d_gene: .; v_gene: TRBV9; abundance: .; j_gene: TRBJ1-6; CDR3nt: TGTGCCAGCAGCGTAGTCGGGGGTAATTCACCCCTCCACTTT; CDR3aa: CASSVVGGNSPLHF
d_gene: TRBD2; v_gene: TRBV7-9; abundance: .; j_gene: TRBJ2-1; CDR3nt: TGTGCCAGCAGCTCCTCCCCCGGGGGGGCCTACAATGAGCAGTTCTTC; CDR3aa: CASSSSPGGAYNEQFF
d_gene: .; v_gene: TRBV6-4; abundance: .; j_gene: TRBJ2-1; CDR3nt: TGTGCCAGCAGTAAATCCGCTGCCGGGTACAATGAGCAGTTCTTC; CDR3aa: CASSKSAAGYNEQFF
d_gene: .; v_gene: TRBV19; abundance: once; j_gene: TRBJ2-1; CDR3nt: TGTGCCAGTAGTATAGTCGAGGGCTACAATGAGCAGTTCTTC; CDR3aa: CASSIVEGYNEQFF
d_gene: .; v_gene: TRBV27; abundance: .; j_gene: TRBJ2-5; CDR3nt: TGTGCCAGCAGTTTAAATAATGGCGAGACCCAGTACTTC; CDR3aa: CASSLNNGETQYF
d_gene: .; v_gene: TRBV4-1; abundance: once; j_gene: TRBJ1-1; CDR3nt: TGCGCCAGCACCAACCAAGTTACAGGGAACACTGAAGCTTTCTTT; CDR3aa: CASTNQVTGNTEAFF